Described below is a single T cell receptor beta chain sequence and its context. Its matching antigen is unknown. Compared with germline, one end of the junction differs, possibly owing to a read error. The data stem from a study of blood T cells in healthy people across ages. The CDR3 consists of 13 residues. Germline loops: CDR1 SNHLY, CDR2 FYNNEI. Overall study findings and caveats: Estimated diversity across one million T cells was deemed an underestimate.

Combining a sample-barcoded 5' primer with a J-beta primer mix, a second PCR ran for roughly 7 to 12 cycles. One entry per CDR3 protein, called by TCRdb with MiXCR from the 5' RACE reads. Of about 1,000,000 distinct CDR3 sequences listed, 40% to 45% are singletons. The receptor comes from a woman aged 55-69 years in good health. The sample was blood. V is TRBV2 and J is TRBJ2-5; D is unresolved. Here the CDR3 reads CASSGQIQATQYF. DNA for the CDR3: TGTGCCAGCAGTGGACAAATCCAAGCGACCCAGTACTTC.